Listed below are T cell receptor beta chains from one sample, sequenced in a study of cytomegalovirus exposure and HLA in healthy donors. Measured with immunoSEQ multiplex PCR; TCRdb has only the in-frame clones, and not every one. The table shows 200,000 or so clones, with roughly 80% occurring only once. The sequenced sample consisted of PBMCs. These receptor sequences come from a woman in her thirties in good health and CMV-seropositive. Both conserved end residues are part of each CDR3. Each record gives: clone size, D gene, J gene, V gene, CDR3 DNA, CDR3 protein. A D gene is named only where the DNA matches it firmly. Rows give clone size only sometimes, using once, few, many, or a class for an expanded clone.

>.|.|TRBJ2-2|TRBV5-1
TGCGCCAGCAGCCCGTATGACAGGAACACCGGGGAGCTGTTTTTT
CASSPYDRNTGELFF
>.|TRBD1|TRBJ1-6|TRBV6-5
TGTGCCAGCAATCCGGGACAGGGCTATAATTCACCCCTCCACTTT
CASNPGQGYNSPLHF
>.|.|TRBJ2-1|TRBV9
TGTGCCAGCAGCGTAGCGGGTATGCACGGGATCAATGAGCAGTTCTTC
CASSVAGMHGINEQFF
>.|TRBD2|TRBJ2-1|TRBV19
TGTGCCAGTAGTTCTATAGCGGGTAGCTCCTACAATGAGCAGTTCTTC
CASSSIAGSSYNEQFF
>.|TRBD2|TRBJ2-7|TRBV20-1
TGCAGAGGGACTAGCGGAGACGAGCAGTACTTC
CRGTSGDEQYF
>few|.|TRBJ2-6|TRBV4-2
TGTGCCAGCAGCCCCGAGGGCGACGCCTCTGGGGCCAACGTCCTGACTTTC
CASSPEGDASGANVLTF
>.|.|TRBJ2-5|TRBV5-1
TGCGCCAGCAGCTTGGGATTGTCCCAGGGGATGGAGACCCAGTACTTC
CASSLGLSQGMETQYF
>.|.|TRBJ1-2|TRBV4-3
TGCGCCAGCAGCCAAGATCGTCAATACTTAGGCTACACCTTC
CASSQDRQYLGYTF
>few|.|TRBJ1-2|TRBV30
TGTGCCTGGAGTGGTTTTCCGGCAGGCTATGGCTACACCTTC
CAWSGFPAGYGYTF
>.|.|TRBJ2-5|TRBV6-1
TGTGCCAGCAGTGAAGCTCCGGCGGGTCCTCAAGAGACCCAGTACTTC
CASSEAPAGPQETQYF
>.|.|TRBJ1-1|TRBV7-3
TGTGCCAGCAGCTTAATGAGGGCAGCCTTGGACACTGAAGCTTTCTTT
CASSLMRAALDTEAFF
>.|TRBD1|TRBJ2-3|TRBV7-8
TGTGTCAGCAGCTCCCCTACGACAGGGCACACAGATACGCAGTATTTT
CVSSSPTTGHTDTQYF
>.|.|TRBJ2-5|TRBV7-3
TGTGCCAGCAGCACAGACAGGAAAGAGACCCAGTACTTC
CASSTDRKETQYF
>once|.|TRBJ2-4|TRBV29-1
TGCAGCGTTGAATGGTCCGAGGGCATTCAGTACTTC
CSVEWSEGIQYF
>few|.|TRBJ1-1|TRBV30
TGTGCCTGGAGTTGGGGAGACCCCCGTTCAGCTTTCTTT
CAWSWGDPRSAFF
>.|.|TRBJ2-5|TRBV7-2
TGTGCCAGCAGCAGCTCGCGGCGGGTGCAAGAGACCCAGTACTTC
CASSSSRRVQETQYF
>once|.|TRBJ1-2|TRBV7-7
TGTGCTAGCAGTCCTCGACGGACACAGTCCGGCTACACCTTC
CASSPRRTQSGYTF
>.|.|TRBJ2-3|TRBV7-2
TGTGCCAGCAGCTTAGGGCAGATCGAGGCAGATACGCAGTATTTT
CASSLGQIEADTQYF
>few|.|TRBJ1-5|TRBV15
TGTGCCACCAGCAGAGACAGGGTTGACCAGCCCCAGCATTTT
CATSRDRVDQPQHF
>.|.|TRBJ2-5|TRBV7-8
TGTGCCAGCAGCTTTGGGGCTGGGTTGGGGGGTGGGGAGCAGTACTTC
CASSFGAGLGGGEQYF
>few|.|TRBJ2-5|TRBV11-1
TGTGCCAGCAGCGAGCCGGGAAAAGAGACCCAGTACTTC
CASSEPGKETQYF
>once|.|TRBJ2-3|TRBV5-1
TGCGCCAGCAGCTTGGACAGAGATACGCAGTATTTT
CASSLDRDTQYF
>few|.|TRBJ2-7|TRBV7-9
TGTGCCAGCAGCCCGGTCGAGCTCTACGAGCAGTACTTC
CASSPVELYEQYF
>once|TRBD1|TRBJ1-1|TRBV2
TGTGCCAGCAGGGACAGGTTTTTGAACACTGAAGCTTTCTTT
CASRDRFLNTEAFF
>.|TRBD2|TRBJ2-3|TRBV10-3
TGTGCCATCAGTAGACTCGGGACTAGGGAGGAGTCGGCGCAGTATTTT
CAISRLGTREESAQYF
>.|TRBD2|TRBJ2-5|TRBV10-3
TGTGCCATCAGTTGGACTAGCGGAGACGAAGAGACCCAGTACTTC
CAISWTSGDEETQYF
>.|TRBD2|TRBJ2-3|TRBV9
TGTGCCAGCAGCTCCTCGGCCCGCGGGGGGGCCCAAGATACGCAGTATTTT
CASSSSARGGAQDTQYF
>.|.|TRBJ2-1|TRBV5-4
TGTGCCAGCAGCTTGGAGCCTCTAGCTGAGCAGTTCTTC
CASSLEPLAEQFF
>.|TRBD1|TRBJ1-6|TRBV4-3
TGCGCCAGCAGCCAAGATAGGGGACAGGGCTCCTATAATTCACCCCTCCACTTT
CASSQDRGQGSYNSPLHF
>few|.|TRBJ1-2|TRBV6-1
TGTGCCAGCTGGGCAGGGCGAGGCTACACCTTC
CASWAGRGYTF
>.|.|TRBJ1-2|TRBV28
TGTGCCAGCAGTTTATATGCGGTAGGGGGGGGTGGCTACACCTTC
CASSLYAVGGGGYTF
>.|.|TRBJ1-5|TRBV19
TGTGCCAGTAGTATCGAAGGGGGTGTGGGCCAGCCCCAGCATTTT
CASSIEGGVGQPQHF
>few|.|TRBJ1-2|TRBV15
TGTGCCACCAGCAGAGAACGGTTTAACTATGGCTACACCTTC
CATSRERFNYGYTF
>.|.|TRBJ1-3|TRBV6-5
TGTGCCAGCAGTTACTCGGCGGACTCTGGAAACACCATATATTTT
CASSYSADSGNTIYF
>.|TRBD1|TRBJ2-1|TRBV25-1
TGTGCCAGCAGTGATCTGACAGGGGGCAATGAGCAGTTCTTC
CASSDLTGGNEQFF
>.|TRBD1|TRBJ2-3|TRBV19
TGTGCCAGTAGTATGGGACAGGGAAATACGCAGTATTTT
CASSMGQGNTQYF
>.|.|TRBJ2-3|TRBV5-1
TGCGCCAGCAGCTTGGGTCCAGGGTCGGACACAGATACGCAGTATTTT
CASSLGPGSDTDTQYF
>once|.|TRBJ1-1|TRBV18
TGTGCCAGCTCACCAGAAGTTCAGGGTCCGAACACTGAAGCTTTCTTT
CASSPEVQGPNTEAFF
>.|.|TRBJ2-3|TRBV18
TGTGCCAGCTCACCACAGGGGTCAGATACGCAGTATTTT
CASSPQGSDTQYF
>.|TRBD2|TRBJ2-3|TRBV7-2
TGTGCCAGCAGCTCCGGGGGGTACACAGATACGCAGTATTTT
CASSSGGYTDTQYF
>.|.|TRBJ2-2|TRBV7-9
TGTTCCAGCAGCTTTAGCACCGGGGAGCTGTTTTTT
CSSSFSTGELFF
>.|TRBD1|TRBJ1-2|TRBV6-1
TGTGCCAGCAGTGAATTAATGGGACAGGGATCCTATGGCTACACCTTC
CASSELMGQGSYGYTF
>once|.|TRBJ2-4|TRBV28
TGTGCCAGCAGTTCATACCCCCCCAAGGGGGAAAACATTCAGTACTTC
CASSSYPPKGENIQYF
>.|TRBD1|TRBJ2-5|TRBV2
TGTGCCAGCAGTGTAACAGGGGTGGCGGGAGAGACCCAGTACTTC
CASSVTGVAGETQYF
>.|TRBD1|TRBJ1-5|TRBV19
TGTGCCAGTAGTCCAAAGGGACAGGCCTATCAGCCCCAGCATTTT
CASSPKGQAYQPQHF
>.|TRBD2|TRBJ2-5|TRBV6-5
TGTGCCAGCAGTTCACCTAGCGGGGGGGCAAGAGAGACCCAGTACTTC
CASSSPSGGARETQYF
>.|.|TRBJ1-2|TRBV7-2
TGTGCCAGCAGTACCAGGGCTAACTATGGCTACACCTTC
CASSTRANYGYTF
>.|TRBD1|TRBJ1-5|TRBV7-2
TGTGCCAGCAGCTTAGCAGGAGGAGACAGGGGCAGGCGGCCCCAGCATTTT
CASSLAGGDRGRRPQHF
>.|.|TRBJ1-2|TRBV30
TGTGCCTGGAGCGTTCAGGGGTCCTCCTGGGGAGTTTATGGCTACACCTTC
CAWSVQGSSWGVYGYTF
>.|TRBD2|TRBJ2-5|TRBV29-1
TGCAGCGTTGCGGGGCTAGCGGGCGGGACCCAGTACTTC
CSVAGLAGGTQYF
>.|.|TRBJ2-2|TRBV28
TGTGCCAGCAGTCAGGGAGGTTCGAACACCGGGGAGCTGTTTTTT
CASSQGGSNTGELFF
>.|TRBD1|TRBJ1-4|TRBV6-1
TGTGCCAGCAGGACCCCGGGACAGGTCGAAAAACTGTTTTTT
CASRTPGQVEKLFF
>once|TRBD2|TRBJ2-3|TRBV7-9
TGTGCCAGCAGCTCAGCTACGGGACTAGCGGGAGATACGCAGTATTTT
CASSSATGLAGDTQYF
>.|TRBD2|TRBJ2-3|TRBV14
TGTGCCAGCAGCTTCCGGACTAGTTCTGGCACAGATACGCAGTATTTT
CASSFRTSSGTDTQYF
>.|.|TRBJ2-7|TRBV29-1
TGCAGCGTTGAAGATCCCAGGGTCCGGGAGCAGTACTTC
CSVEDPRVREQYF